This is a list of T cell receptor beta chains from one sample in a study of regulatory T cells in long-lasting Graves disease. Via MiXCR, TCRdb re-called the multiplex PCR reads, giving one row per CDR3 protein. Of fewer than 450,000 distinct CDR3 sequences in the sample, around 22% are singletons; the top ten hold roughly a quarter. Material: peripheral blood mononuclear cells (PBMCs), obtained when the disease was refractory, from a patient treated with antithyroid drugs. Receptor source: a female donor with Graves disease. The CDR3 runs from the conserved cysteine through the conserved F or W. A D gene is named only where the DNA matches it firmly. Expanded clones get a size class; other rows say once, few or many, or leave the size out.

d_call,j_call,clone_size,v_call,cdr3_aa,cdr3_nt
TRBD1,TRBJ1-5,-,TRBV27,CASSPPVGTESNQPQHF,TGTGCCAGCAGTCCCCCCGTCGGGACAGAGAGCAATCAGCCCCAGCATTTT
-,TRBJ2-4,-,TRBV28,CASSQGWGRGLAKNIQYF,TGTGCCAGCAGCCAAGGCTGGGGGCGAGGATTAGCCAAAAACATTCAGTACTTC
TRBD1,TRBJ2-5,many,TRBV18,CASSPDRTTQETQYF,TGTGCCAGCTCCCCGGACAGGACGACTCAAGAGACCCAGTACTTC
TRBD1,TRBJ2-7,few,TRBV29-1,CSVREGGPYEQYF,TGCAGCGTTCGGGAAGGGGGCCCCTACGAGCAGTACTTC
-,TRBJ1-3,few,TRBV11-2,CASSLNGRQGLFGNTIYF,TGTGCCAGCAGCTTAAACGGTCGGCAGGGACTGTTTGGAAACACCATATATTTT
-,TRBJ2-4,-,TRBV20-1,CSAQSAGAVAKNIQYF,TGCAGTGCTCAGTCGGCAGGGGCGGTGGCCAAAAACATTCAGTACTTC
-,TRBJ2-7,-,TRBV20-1,CSAGDGRSYEQYF,TGCAGTGCTGGGGACGGCAGGTCCTACGAGCAGTACTTC
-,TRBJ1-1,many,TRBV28,CASSSPGSAEAFF,TGTGCCAGCAGTTCCCCAGGGTCCGCTGAAGCTTTCTTT
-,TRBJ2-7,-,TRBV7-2,CASSWGGSSYEQYF,TGTGCCAGCAGCTGGGGGGGCAGCTCCTACGAGCAGTACTTC
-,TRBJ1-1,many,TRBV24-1,CATRGLTNTEAFF,TGTGCCACCAGAGGACTTACGAACACTGAAGCTTTCTTT
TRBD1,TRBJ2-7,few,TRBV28,CASRPTGSLSYEQYF,TGTGCCAGCAGACCGACAGGGAGTTTGTCCTACGAGCAGTACTTC
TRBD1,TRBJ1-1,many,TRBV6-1,CASSRRDSKRTEAFF,TGTGCCAGCAGTAGAAGGGACAGCAAAAGGACTGAAGCTTTCTTT
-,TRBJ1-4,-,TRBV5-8,CASSLGQLMDEKLFF,TGTGCCAGCAGCTTGGGGCAGCTGATGGATGAAAAACTGTTTTTT
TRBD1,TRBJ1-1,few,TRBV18,CASSPRGRQTEAFF,TGTGCCAGCTCACCAAGGGGGCGACAAACTGAAGCTTTCTTT
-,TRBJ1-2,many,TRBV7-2,CASSRGALNGYTF,TGTGCCAGCAGCCGGGGGGCCCTTAATGGCTACACCTTC
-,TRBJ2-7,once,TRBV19,CASSSDSVGAYEQYF,TGTGCCAGTAGTTCGGACAGCGTCGGGGCCTACGAGCAGTACTTC
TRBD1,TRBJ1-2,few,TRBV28,CASVGTGARYGLQGYTF,TGTGCCAGCGTGGGGACAGGGGCACGCTATGGCCTACAAGGCTACACCTTC
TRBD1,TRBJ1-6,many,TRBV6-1,CASRPSGGSNSPLHF,TGTGCCAGCAGGCCCTCAGGGGGGTCTAATTCACCCCTCCACTTT
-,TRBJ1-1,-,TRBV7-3,CASSPRPGGNTEAFF,TGTGCCAGCAGCCCACGTCCCGGGGGGAACACTGAAGCTTTCTTT
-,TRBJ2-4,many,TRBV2,CASMGLAKNIQYF,TGTGCCAGCATGGGCCTAGCCAAAAACATTCAGTACTTC
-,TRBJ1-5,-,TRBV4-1,CASSQAPMRIANQPQHF,TGCGCCAGCAGCCAAGCTCCGATGAGGATCGCGAATCAGCCCCAGCATTTT
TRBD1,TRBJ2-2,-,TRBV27,CASGIQGAGELFF,TGTGCCAGCGGGATTCAGGGGGCCGGGGAGCTGTTTTTT
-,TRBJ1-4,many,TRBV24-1,CATSAGLANEKLFF,TGTGCCACCAGTGCGGGGCTGGCTAATGAAAAACTGTTTTTT
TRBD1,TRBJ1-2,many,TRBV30,CAWSVSSTGGGGYTF,TGTGCCTGGAGTGTAAGCTCGACAGGGGGCGGTGGCTACACCTTC
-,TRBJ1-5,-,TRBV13,CASSLSQGVRNQPQHF,TGTGCCAGCAGCCTGTCTCAAGGTGTGCGGAATCAGCCCCAGCATTTT
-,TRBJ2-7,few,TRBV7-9,CASSSPPGGGGSSYEQYF,TGTGCCAGCAGCTCGCCCCCGGGTGGGGGTGGAAGCTCCTACGAGCAGTACTTC
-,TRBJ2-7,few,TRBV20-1,CSASRAAESYEQYF,TGCAGTGCTAGCCGGGCGGCAGAATCCTACGAGCAGTACTTC
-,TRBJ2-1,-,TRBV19,CASRGTFLDEQFF,TGTGCCAGTAGGGGGACTTTTCTGGATGAGCAGTTCTTC
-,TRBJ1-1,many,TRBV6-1,CASSQGRQNTEAFF,TGTGCCAGCAGCCAGGGACGGCAGAACACTGAAGCTTTCTTT
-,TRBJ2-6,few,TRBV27,CASSLGRISGANVLTF,TGTGCCAGCAGTTTAGGGAGGATCTCTGGGGCCAACGTCCTGACTTTC
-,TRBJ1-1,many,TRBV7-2,CASSSPSVRAFF,TGTGCCAGCAGCTCCCCCAGTGTTCGAGCTTTCTTT
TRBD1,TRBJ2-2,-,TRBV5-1,CASSLGQGTDTGELFF,TGCGCCAGCAGCTTGGGACAGGGTACGGACACCGGGGAGCTGTTTTTT
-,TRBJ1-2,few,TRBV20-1,CSARRQGYSYGYTF,TGCAGTGCTAGGCGGCAGGGATACTCATATGGCTACACCTTC
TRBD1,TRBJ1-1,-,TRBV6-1,CASSPTGGATEAFF,TGTGCCAGCAGTCCGACAGGGGGGGCGACTGAAGCTTTCTTT
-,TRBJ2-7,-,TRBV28,CASSQGYKDEQYF,TGTGCCAGCAGTCAGGGTTACAAGGACGAGCAGTACTTC
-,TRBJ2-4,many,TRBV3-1,CASSQSASLAKNIQYF,TGTGCCAGCAGCCAATCGGCGAGTCTAGCCAAAAACATTCAGTACTTC
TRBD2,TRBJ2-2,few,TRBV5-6,CASSFQAGDHGELFF,TGTGCCAGCAGCTTCCAAGCGGGAGATCACGGGGAGCTGTTTTTT
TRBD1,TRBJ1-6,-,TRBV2,CASSAGTGPLVVHF,TGTGCCAGCAGTGCCGGGACAGGGCCCCTCGTGGTCCACTTT
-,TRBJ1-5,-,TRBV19,CASSIAAGNQPQHF,TGTGCCAGTAGTATTGCCGCAGGAAATCAGCCCCAGCATTTT
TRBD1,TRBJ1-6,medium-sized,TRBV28,CASRSTGARSPLHF,TGTGCCAGCAGATCGACAGGGGCTCGTTCACCCCTCCACTTT
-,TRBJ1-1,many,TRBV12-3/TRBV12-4,CASSFSGYTEAFF,TGTGCCAGCAGTTTTTCCGGGTACACTGAAGCTTTCTTT
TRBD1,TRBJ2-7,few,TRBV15,CATSSPGQVSYEQYF,TGTGCCACCAGCAGCCCGGGACAGGTATCCTACGAGCAGTACTTC
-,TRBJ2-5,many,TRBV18,CASSPSRQETQYF,TGTGCCAGCTCACCAAGTAGGCAAGAGACCCAGTACTTC
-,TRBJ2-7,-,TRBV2,CASSQALAPSYEQYF,TGTGCCAGCAGCCAGGCTCTAGCGCCTTCCTACGAGCAGTACTTC
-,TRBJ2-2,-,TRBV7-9,CATRGDTTGELFF,TGTGCCACACGTGGGGACACCACCGGGGAGCTGTTTTTT
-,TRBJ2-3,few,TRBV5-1,CASTVAGPTSTDTQYF,TGCGCCAGCACGGTGGCGGGGCCCACTAGCACAGATACGCAGTATTTT